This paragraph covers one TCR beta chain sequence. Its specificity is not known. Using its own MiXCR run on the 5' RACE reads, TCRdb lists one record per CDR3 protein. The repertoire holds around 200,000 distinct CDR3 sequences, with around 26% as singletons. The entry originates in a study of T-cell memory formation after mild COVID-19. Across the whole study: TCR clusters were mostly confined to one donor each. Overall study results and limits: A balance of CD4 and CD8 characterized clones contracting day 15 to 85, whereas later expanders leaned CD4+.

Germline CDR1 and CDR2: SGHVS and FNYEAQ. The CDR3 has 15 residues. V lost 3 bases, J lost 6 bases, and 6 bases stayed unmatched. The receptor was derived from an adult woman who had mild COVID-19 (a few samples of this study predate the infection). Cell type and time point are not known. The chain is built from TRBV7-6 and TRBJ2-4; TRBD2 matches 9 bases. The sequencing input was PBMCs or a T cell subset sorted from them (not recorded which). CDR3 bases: TGTGCCAGCAGCTTCGGCGGGAGGGCCGCAAACATTCAGTACTTC. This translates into CASSFGGRAANIQYF.